The following is a T cell receptor beta chain sequence with its context. Its antigen is unidentified. This entry belongs to a study of CD8+ T cells in alopecia areata. In each case, RNA was isolated and then reverse transcribed into cDNA as the sequencing template. Produced via immunoSEQ multiplex PCR; TCRdb's table is partial and in-frame only. The sample includes about 90,000 clones, roughly 46% of them seen just once. V lost 5 bases, J lost 5 bases, and 12 bases lay in between. CDR3 size: 13 residues. Germline CDR1 is SEHNR and CDR2 is FQNEAQ (reference sequence). Sample treatment: oral pan-JAK inhibitor, 5-10 mg twice daily. Overall study results and limits: Scalp samples also contribute reads from the resident alphabeta T cells found in normal skin. While patients received tofacitinib, many expanded lesional clones remained present in scalp and blood. Whereas mice showed it more clearly, TCR sharing across patients was murkier, possibly because of HLA.

This clonotype originated in a human donor with alopecia areata. V and J are TRBV7-9 and TRBJ2-5, with D possibly TRBD1 on 5 matching bases. The source was CD8+ T cells sorted from blood, collected at week 24, from a patient treated with tofacitinib. The CDR3: CASSPGQGETQYF. CDR3 DNA: TGTGCCAGCAGCCCTGGCCAGGGCGAGACCCAGTACTTC.